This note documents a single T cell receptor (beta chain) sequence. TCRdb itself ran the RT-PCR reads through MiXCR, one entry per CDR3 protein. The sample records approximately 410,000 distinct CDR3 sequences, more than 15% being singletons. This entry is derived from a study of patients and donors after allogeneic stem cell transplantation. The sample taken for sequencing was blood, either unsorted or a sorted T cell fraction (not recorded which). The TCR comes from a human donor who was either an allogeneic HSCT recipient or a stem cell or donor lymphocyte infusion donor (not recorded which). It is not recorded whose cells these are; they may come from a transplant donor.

CDR3 sequence reads: CARIENRSGRYQETQYF. The CDR3 nucleotides read TGTGCCAGAATAGAGAACCGGAGCGGGAGGTACCAAGAGACCCAGTACTTC. The rearrangement links TRBV6-4 to TRBJ2-5, with TRBD2 identical over 9 bases. This CDR3 region has 17 residues. The germline gives CDR1 MRHNA, CDR2 SNTAGT. Trimming at V came to 9 bases and at J to 0 bases, leaving 14 bases not matched to a gene.